Below are 23 T cell receptor beta chains sequenced from a single sample in a study of blood T cells in healthy people across ages (dated by TCRdb to between 2014 and 2016). Library construction relied on 5' RACE. This sample was sequenced with an Illumina HiSeq 2500. A second PCR of about 7 to 12 cycles was run with a J-beta primer mix and a sample-barcoded 5' primer. TCRdb trimmed public reads at Q25 via fastp, called clones via MiXCR and kept in-frame beta chains. Rows with a matching CDR3 protein are joined into one entry that keeps the most common DNA and genes. Counted in this sample were 750,000 to 1,000,000 distinct CDR3 sequences; 25% to 30% of them appeared once. Roughly 10% of the sample rests with the top ten. This sample was also put to use in a study of T cells of mothers and their children.

Sequenced sample: blood. These receptors originate from a woman in her thirties or forties in good health.

The chain carries TRBV5-1 and TRBJ1-2, with a possible D match to TRBD1 (6 bases). Looked up from germline, CDR1 is SGHRS and CDR2 is YFSETQ. The CDR3 consists of 14 residues. V lost 0 bases and J 7 bases, leaving 13 bases between the germline ends. CDR3 region: CASSLVAGESGYTF. For the CDR3, the DNA is TGCGCCAGCAGCTTGGTCGCAGGGGAGAGTGGCTACACCTTC.

The chain has TRBV29-1 and TRBJ1-2; the D gene is possibly TRBD1 (5 bases). Germline V gene sequence: CDR1 SQVTM, CDR2 ANQGSEA. There are 15 residues in the CDR3. V was shortened by 4 bases and J by 3 bases, with 18 bases between the two germline ends. The CDR3 protein is CSVVETASFDYGYTF. The CDR3 DNA sequence: TGCAGCGTTGTTGAGACAGCGAGCTTTGACTATGGCTACACCTTC.

In this sample, this clonotype turned up a few times. This rearrangement joins TRBV5-1 to TRBJ2-1; no clear D gene. Germline-derived CDR1 and CDR2 are SGHRS and YFSETQ. V was cut by 6 bases and J by 1 base, with 5 bases left in between. The CDR3 extends over 12 amino acids. CDR3 sequence: CASIKSYNEQFF. DNA of the CDR3: TGCGCCAGCATTAAGTCCTACAATGAGCAGTTCTTC.

This clonotype showed up just a few times. This chain joins TRBV24-1 and TRBJ2-1; 16 nucleotides agree with TRBD2. In germline, CDR1 is KGHDR, CDR2 SFDVKD. This CDR3 is built from 18 residues. V trimming: 3 bases; J trimming: 7 bases; junction bases outside the gene matches: 8. DNA for the CDR3: TGTGCCACCAGTGATACCGGGACTAGCGGGGGGGCGCGGAATGAGCAGTTCTTC. It specifies CATSDTGTSGGARNEQFF.

This clonotype occurred a few times. CDR3: CASSLDRGLGETQYF. In DNA form, the CDR3 reads TGTGCCAGCAGCTTAGATCGTGGGTTAGGGGAGACCCAGTACTTC. The rearrangement uses TRBV11-2 and TRBJ2-7; D unresolved. The DNA end favors TRBJ2-5, so the J call may be wrong. This CDR3 contains 15 residues. Looked up from germline, CDR1 is SGHAT and CDR2 is FQNNGV.

Turning to this clonotype: This may stem from a read error, because a much larger clone lies one nucleotide away. The V call is TRBV7-2, the J call TRBJ2-7; D tentatively reads TRBD1 or TRBD2 (6 bases each). CDR1 and CDR2 from the germline V gene are SGHTA and FQGNSA. The CDR3 is 13 residues long. CDR3 DNA: TGTGCCTGCAGCCCCCGGGAGAGGGGGGAGCAGTACTTC. It encodes CACSPRERGEQYF.

The chain links TRBV10-3 to TRBJ2-7; weak D call: TRBD1 (6 bases). Deletions cut 1 base from V and 4 bases from J, with 14 bases between. CDR1 ENHRY and CDR2 SYGVKD come from the germline V gene. This CDR3 has 15 residues. CDR3: CAISELQGGGYEQYF. The CDR3 region has the DNA TGTGCCATCAGTGAGTTACAGGGTGGGGGATACGAGCAGTACTTC.

The chain is built from TRBV20-1 and TRBJ2-7; TRBD2 agrees at 7 bases. CDR1 DFQATT and CDR2 SNEGSKA come from the germline V gene (reference sequence). The length of the CDR3 is 15 residues. V dropped 0 bases and J dropped 0; count of bases not matched to a gene: 5. CDR3: CSARDGTTYSYEQYF. The CDR3 nucleotides are TGCAGTGCTAGAGATGGGACTACGTACTCCTACGAGCAGTACTTC.

This clonotype was counted many times. The chain combines TRBV7-2 with TRBJ1-2, with D perhaps matching TRBD1 (5 bases). V was trimmed by 5 bases and J by 8 bases, leaving 15 bases between them. Germline-derived CDR1 and CDR2 are SGHTA and FQGNSA. The CDR3 sequence is 13 residues long. In DNA form, the CDR3 reads TGTGCCAGCAGCATCGACAGTAGGGTCGGCTACACCTTC. Translation gives CASSIDSRVGYTF.

The chain combines TRBV5-1 with TRBJ2-5; TRBD2 matches 8 bases. Per the germline V gene, CDR1 is SGHRS and CDR2 is YFSETQ. After removal of 5 bases from V and 1 base from J, the junction contained 10 bases not matched to a gene. The CDR3 is made up of 16 amino acids. CDR3 sequence (DNA): TGCGCCAGCAGTGACGGGGGGGTTTCCCCCCAAGAGACCCAGTACTTC. Its protein is CASSDGGVSPQETQYF.

V usage is TRBV5-4 and J usage is TRBJ2-4, with 7 positions matching TRBD1. The CDR3 covers 13 residues. The junction had 11 bases not matched to a gene; V was cut back by 7 bases and J by 10 bases. Looked up from germline, CDR1 is SGHNT and CDR2 is YYREEE (reference sequence). DNA of the CDR3: TGTGCCAGCGAAGGGACAGATACAGATATTCAGTACTTC. It specifies CASEGTDTDIQYF. Looking up the rest from reference TRBV5-4 and TRBJ2-4 gives the full variable domain: ETGVTQSPTHLIKTRGQQVTLRCSSQSGHNTVSWYQQALGQGPQFIFQYYREEENGRGNFPPRFSGLQFPNYSSELNVNALELDDSALYLCASEGTDTDIQYFGAGTRLSVL.

This clonotype was picked up one time. The chain combines TRBV27 with TRBJ1-1; 7 bases are a match to TRBD1. The CDR3 runs to 16 residues. Trimming cost V 6 bases and J 1 base; bases outside gene matches: 11. Per germline, CDR1 MNHEY and CDR2 SMNVEV (reference sequence). CDR3: CASRKNRDSTNTEAFF. Written as DNA, the CDR3 is TGTGCCAGCAGGAAAAACAGGGACAGCACGAACACTGAAGCTTTCTTT.

This clonotype was counted ten times or more. V usage is TRBV7-8 and J usage is TRBJ1-4; D may be TRBD1 (6 bases). Germline-derived CDR1 and CDR2 are SGHVS and FQNEAQ. There are 17 residues in the CDR3. The V end lost 1 base, the J end lost 0 bases, and 12 bases lay between the germline ends. The CDR3 reads CASSLVSRGATNEKLFF. CDR3 bases: TGTGCCAGCAGCTTAGTATCCAGGGGAGCAACTAATGAAAAACTGTTTTTT.

Many counts were recorded for this clonotype. The chain links TRBV11-2 to TRBJ1-2; D might be TRBD1 (6 bases). V lost 5 bases and J 2 bases, leaving 18 bases between the germline ends. This CDR3 contains 16 residues. Germline lookup yields CDR1 SGHAT and CDR2 FQNNGV. CDR3: CASSPDTTGLNYGYTF. In DNA form, the CDR3 reads TGTGCCAGCAGCCCCGATACCACAGGGTTAAACTATGGCTACACCTTC.

Note on this clonotype: This may be a read error: a much more frequent sequence differs by one nucleotide. J is TRBJ2-1 and V is TRBV3-1, with TRBD1 identical over 10 bases. This CDR3 has 17 residues. V trimming: 0 bases; J trimming: 10 bases; junction bases outside the gene matches: 12. From germline, CDR1 is LGHDT and CDR2 YNNKEL (reference sequence). The CDR3 sequence: CASSQDLTGGFSYEQFF. The CDR3 nucleotides read TGTGCCAGCAGCCAAGATTTGACAGGGGGCTTCTCCTACGAGCAGTTCTTC.

This clonotype was observed a handful of times. The CDR3 coding sequence is TGTGCCAGTAGTACGGGAAAGCCGCAACAGCAGTTCTTC. Residues: CASSTGKPQQQFF. V and J are TRBV19 and TRBJ2-1, with D possibly matching TRBD2 (5 bases). This CDR3 spans 13 amino acids. V was pared by 4 bases and J by 11 bases, with 15 bases between. Germline CDR1 LNHDA, CDR2 SQIVND (reference sequence).

The V gene is TRBV20-1, the J gene TRBJ1-2; D may be TRBD1 (5 bases). Trimming took 4 bases from V and 7 from J, leaving 13 bases between them. This CDR3 comprises 12 residues. Germline V gene data show CDR1 as DFQATT and CDR2 as SNEGSKA (reference sequence). CDR3 protein: CSATGPGFGYTF. The CDR3 bases are TGCAGTGCTACAGGGCCGGGATTTGGCTACACCTTC.

This clonotype has more than one count but fewer than ten. The chain has TRBV7-9 and TRBJ2-4; D remains ambiguous. V lost 0 bases to trimming and J lost 3 bases, with 21 bases between them. In germline, CDR1 is SEHNR, CDR2 FQNEAQ (reference sequence). CDR3 length: 19 amino acids. CDR3 loop: CASSLAKSVPDLIKNIQYF. CDR3 nucleotide sequence: TGTGCCAGCAGCTTAGCTAAGTCTGTCCCGGATCTGATCAAAAACATTCAGTACTTC.

This sequence joins TRBV12-3 or TRBV12-4 and TRBJ2-7; maybe TRBD1 (8 bases). V was trimmed by 5 bases and J by 5 bases, leaving 16 bases between them. CDR3 size: 14 residues. The CDR3 bases are TGTGCCAGCAGTGCCCACAGGGGGGGCGACGAGCAGTACTTC. Translation gives CASSAHRGGDEQYF.

The chain carries TRBV5-5 and TRBJ1-4; D call uncertain. V lost 0 bases, J lost 6 bases, and 9 bases lay in between. Germline V gene data show CDR1 as SGHKS and CDR2 as YYEKEE (reference sequence). The CDR3 extends over 14 amino acids. In DNA form, the CDR3 reads TGTGCCAGCAGCTTGGAAGTCTCGGATGAAAAACTGTTTTTT. The encoded protein is CASSLEVSDEKLFF.

The rearrangement links TRBV27 to TRBJ1-1, with D maybe TRBD1 (6 bases). CDR3 size: 13 residues. V lost 0 bases and J lost 9, with 11 bases in between. Germline CDR1 is MNHEY and CDR2 is SMNVEV (reference sequence). CDR3 in DNA: TGTGCCAGCAGTTTATCGGGGGCCAGTCAAGCTTTCTTT. It is translated as CASSLSGASQAFF.

V usage is TRBV7-9 and J usage is TRBJ1-2, with a weak D call TRBD1 (5 bases). From germline, CDR1 is SEHNR and CDR2 FQNEAQ (reference sequence). The CDR3 consists of 14 residues. V lost 6 bases and J 2 bases, leaving 13 bases between the germline ends. CDR3 in DNA: TGTGCCAGCAGGGGACCGTCAGGGAACTATGGCTACACCTTC. It encodes CASRGPSGNYGYTF. Drawing the rest from reference TRBV7-9 and TRBJ1-2, the complete variable domain is DTGVSQNPRHKITKRGQNVTFRCDPISEHNRLYWYRQTLGQGPEFLTYFQNEAQLEKSRLLSDRFSAERPKGSFSTLEIQRTEQGDSAMYLCASRGPSGNYGYTFGSGTRLTVV.

The table lists this clonotype with a few counts. V usage is TRBV9 and J usage is TRBJ1-2, with a weak D call TRBD1 (5 bases). The V gene's germline CDR1 is SGDLS and CDR2 YYNGEE. The germline V and J ends were trimmed by 5 bases and 3 bases, with 20 bases remaining between them. There are 16 residues in the CDR3. CDR3 loop: CASRNSGGSRDYGYTF. DNA for the CDR3: TGTGCCAGCAGAAACTCCGGGGGGTCGAGGGACTATGGCTACACCTTC.